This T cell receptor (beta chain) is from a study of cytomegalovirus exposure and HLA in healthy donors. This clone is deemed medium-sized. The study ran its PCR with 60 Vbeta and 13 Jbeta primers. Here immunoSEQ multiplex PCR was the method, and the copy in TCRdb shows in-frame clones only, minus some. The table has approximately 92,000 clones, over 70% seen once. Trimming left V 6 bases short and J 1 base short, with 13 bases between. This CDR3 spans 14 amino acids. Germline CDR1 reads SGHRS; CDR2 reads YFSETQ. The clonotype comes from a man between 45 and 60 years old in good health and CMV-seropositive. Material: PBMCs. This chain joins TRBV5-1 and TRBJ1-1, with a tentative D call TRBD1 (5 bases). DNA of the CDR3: TGCGCCAGCACGACTGGGAGGGGGAACACTGAAGCTTTCTTT. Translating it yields CASTTGRGNTEAFF.